A single T cell receptor beta chain is shown here with its context. Enrolment of Seattle patients took place during active infection, and they were followed longitudinally. This entry belongs to a study of blood T cell repertoires in COVID-19. The CDR3 contains 15 residues. Germline-derived CDR1 and CDR2 are SGHNT and YENEEA. After removal of 5 bases from V and 3 bases from J, the junction contained 4 bases not matched to a gene. Produced via immunoSEQ multiplex PCR; TCRdb's table is partial and in-frame only. Here the sample spans 80,000 or so clones, about 85% being singletons. Sequenced sample: peripheral blood. The receptor comes from a man aged 55 to 70 with COVID-19, enrolled during active disease. The rearrangement uses TRBV11-3 and TRBJ2-7; 13 bases agree with TRBD2. CDR3 loop: CASSLLAGGHYEQYF. For the CDR3, the DNA is TGTGCCAGCAGCCTACTAGCGGGAGGGCACTACGAGCAGTACTTC. The full variable domain, in which reference TRBV11-3 and TRBJ2-7 provide the parts outside the CDR3, is EAGVVQSPRYKIIEKKQPVAFWCNPISGHNTLYWYLQNLGQGPELLIRYENEEAVDDSQLPKDRFSAERLKGVDSTLKIQPAELGDSAVYLCASSLLAGGHYEQYFGPGTRLTVT.